The 22 T cell receptor beta chains presented below share a single source sample, sequenced in a study of shared clonotypes between healthy human individuals. Clones were sequenced by immunoSEQ multiplex PCR, and TCRdb holds only the in-frame ones, with some missing. The table shows around 1.9 million clones, with just over 90% occurring only once. Terminally differentiated effector memory CD45RA+ cells were excluded by CCR7 positive selection of CD45RO-negative cells. Sequenced input: naive CD8+ T cells from PBMCs. The receptors shown here come from a young man in good health. Some clones in this sample may be carry-over from other donors' samples.

The chain has TRBV19 and TRBJ2-7; weak D call: TRBD2 (6 bases). CDR1 is LNHDA, CDR2 SQIVND, per germline (reference sequence). Between the trimmed V and J ends, which lost 9 bases and 3 bases, there was a span of 18 bases. CDR3 length: 14 amino acids. The CDR3 spells CASAWGSGYYEQYF. For the CDR3, the DNA is TGTGCCAGCGCTTGGGGCAGCGGGTACTACGAGCAGTACTTC.

The rearrangement joins TRBV29-1 to TRBJ2-1; TRBD2 aligns across 8 bases. The CDR3 is made up of 15 amino acids. The V gene's germline CDR1 is SQVTM and CDR2 ANQGSEA. Trimming removed 4 bases from V and 0 bases from J; junction bases left unmatched: 5. CDR3 DNA: TGCAGCGTTGGTTTTGGGACTAGCTCCTACAATGAGCAGTTCTTC. It specifies CSVGFGTSSYNEQFF.

This rearrangement joins TRBV7-9 to TRBJ1-4; D is possibly TRBD1 (5 bases). This CDR3 comprises 14 residues. Germline assignment: CDR1 SEHNR and CDR2 FQNEAQ (reference sequence). V was cut by 5 bases and J by 7 bases, with 14 bases left in between. For the CDR3, the DNA is TGTGCCAGCAGCCACCGGGACCGTACTGAAAAACTGTTTTTT. This encodes CASSHRDRTEKLFF. The full variable domain, completed using reference TRBV7-9 and TRBJ1-4, is DTGVSQNPRHKITKRGQNVTFRCDPISEHNRLYWYRQTLGQGPEFLTYFQNEAQLEKSRLLSDRFSAERPKGSFSTLEIQRTEQGDSAMYLCASSHRDRTEKLFFGSGTQLSVL.

V gene TRBV4-2 combines with J gene TRBJ1-5; D unresolved. The CDR3 sequence is 14 residues long. Germline CDR1 is LGHNA and CDR2 is YNFKEQ. The V end was cut by 7 bases, the J end by 2 bases, with 12 bases between. The CDR3 DNA is TGTGCCAGCAAGGCCTCGGCAGGCAATCAGCCCCAGCATTTT. Translating gives CASKASAGNQPQHF.

This rearrangement joins TRBV4-2 to TRBJ2-7; 9 bases match TRBD1. V lost 3 bases and J lost 2; bases outside the gene matches: 11. CDR3 length: 17 residues. Germline V gene sequence: CDR1 LGHNA, CDR2 YNFKEQ. The CDR3 DNA is TGTGCCAGCAGCCAGCTCGACGCCGGGACAGGGACCTACGAGCAGTACTTC. Residues: CASSQLDAGTGTYEQYF.

The chain joins TRBV7-9 to TRBJ2-7; 8 nucleotides align to TRBD1. Germline values: CDR1 SEHNR, CDR2 FQNEAQ (reference sequence). CDR3 length: 16 amino acids. Trimming removed 5 bases from V and 3 bases from J; junction bases left unmatched: 12. The CDR3 DNA reads TGTGCCAGCAGCCACCCCTTGAGGACAGGGATCTACGAGCAGTACTTC. Encoded protein: CASSHPLRTGIYEQYF.

Concerning this clone itself: This CDR3 is also generated by other DNA sequences in the sample. The chain recombines TRBV28 with TRBJ2-7; D unclear. Deletions cut 3 bases from V and 0 bases from J, with 6 bases between. CDR1 MDHEN and CDR2 SYDVKM come from the germline V gene. This CDR3 contains 13 residues. CDR3 in amino acids: CASSLQRSYEQYF. The CDR3 DNA is TGTGCCAGCAGTTTGCAGCGCTCCTACGAGCAGTACTTC.

The CDR3: CASSLFGTGNGYTF. The CDR3 DNA reads TGTGCCAGTAGTCTGTTCGGGACGGGGAACGGCTACACCTTC. The rearrangement links TRBV19 to TRBJ1-2; D perhaps matches TRBD1 (5 bases). The CDR3 covers 14 residues. V was cut by 5 bases and J by 8 bases, with 18 bases left in between. Germline CDR1 LNHDA, CDR2 SQIVND (reference sequence).

In regard to this clone: The same CDR3 arises from other DNA sequences in this sample as well. V and J are TRBV30 and TRBJ2-7; D gene ambiguous. CDR1 GTSNPN and CDR2 SVGIG come from the germline V gene (reference sequence). The ends were cut back, 0 bases at V and 3 bases at J, with 6 bases in the middle. The CDR3 totals 12 residues. The CDR3 region has the DNA TGTGCCTGGAGTGTAACGGGCTACGAGCAGTACTTC. Its protein is CAWSVTGYEQYF.

The CDR3 DNA is TGCAGCGCCATGCGGCGACAGGGGGACGAGCAGTACTTC. Amino acids: CSAMRRQGDEQYF. V gene TRBV29-1 combines with J gene TRBJ2-7, with TRBD1 identical over 9 bases. V dropped 7 bases and J dropped 5; count of bases not matched to a gene: 9. Germline loops: CDR1 SQVTM, CDR2 ANQGSEA. CDR3 size: 13 residues.

This clone came up once. The chain has TRBV6-6 and TRBJ1-2; 7 bases match TRBD1. The CDR3 consists of 16 residues. J was trimmed by 1 base and V by 2 bases; bases with no gene match: 7. The germline V gene has CDR1 MNHNY and CDR2 SVGAGI (reference sequence). CDR3 residues: CASSYLRGGHNYGYTF. The CDR3 coding sequence is TGTGCCAGCAGTTACCTCCGAGGGGGCCATAACTATGGCTACACCTTC.

Comment on this clone: This may come from a read error, since a much larger clone is one base off. This same CDR3 is encoded by further DNA sequences in the sample. The V call is TRBV28, the J call TRBJ2-7; no firm D call. Germline V CDR1 and CDR2: MDHEN, SYDVKM. Trimming pared 3 bases from V and 0 bases from J, leaving 6 bases between. The CDR3 contains 13 residues. This CDR3 reads CASSLGNSYEQYF. CDR3 DNA: TGTGCCAGCAGTTTGGGCAACTCCTACGAGCAGTACTTC.

The V call is TRBV5-5, the J call TRBJ2-7, with a possible D match to TRBD1 (6 bases). This CDR3 is 12 amino acids long. With 2 bases removed from V and 6 bases from J, the gap between germline ends came to 9 bases. Germline lookup yields CDR1 SGHKS and CDR2 YYEKEE (reference sequence). CDR3 coding DNA: TGTGCCAGCAGCTTACAGGGAACCGAGCAGTACTTC. As protein: CASSLQGTEQYF.

This chain uses TRBV27 with TRBJ2-1, with a tentative D call TRBD2 (6 bases). The CDR3 totals 15 residues. V dropped 9 bases and J dropped 0 bases, with 15 bases sitting between them. Germline V gene data show CDR1 as MNHEY and CDR2 as SMNVEV (reference sequence). The CDR3 nucleotides read TGTGCCAGTAACCCTAGCGTAAGCTCCTACAATGAGCAGTTCTTC. Residues: CASNPSVSSYNEQFF.

This clone was seen once. The chain has TRBV28 and TRBJ2-7; D not certain. Germline CDR1 is MDHEN and CDR2 is SYDVKM. Trimming cost V 6 bases and J 2 bases, with 14 bases left between them. CDR3 length: 14 residues. CDR3: CASSTDRRTYEQYF. As DNA, the CDR3 is TGTGCCAGCAGCACGGACCGCCGAACCTACGAGCAGTACTTC.

As concerns this clone: This same CDR3 is encoded by further DNA sequences in the sample. The chain recombines TRBV7-9 with TRBJ2-1; 14 bases agree with TRBD2. Germline assignment: CDR1 SEHNR and CDR2 FQNEAQ (reference sequence). This CDR3 comprises 16 residues. The V gene end was trimmed by 5 bases and the J gene end by 7 bases; junction bases not matched to a gene: 7. The CDR3 DNA reads TGTGCCAGCAGCCCGACTAGCGGGAGGGCGTATAATGAGCAGTTCTTC. It codes for CASSPTSGRAYNEQFF.

This chain connects TRBV10-3 to TRBJ2-4, with 9 bases matching TRBD2. V lost 0 bases, J lost 0 bases, and 6 bases stayed unmatched. The germline gives CDR1 ENHRY, CDR2 SYGVKD. This CDR3 contains 18 residues. In DNA form, the CDR3 reads TGTGCCATCAGTGAGTCGTTATCGACTAGCGGAGCCAAAAACATTCAGTACTTC. This gives the protein CAISESLSTSGAKNIQYF.

For this clone: Other DNA sequences in the same sample also yield this CDR3. The gene calls are TRBV27 and TRBJ2-7; the match to TRBD1 covers 9 bases. Trimming removed 2 bases from V and 2 bases from J; junction bases left unmatched: 1. The CDR3 is 14 residues long. Germline V CDR1 and CDR2: MNHEY, SMNVEV (reference sequence). CDR3 sequence: CASSLRTGAYEQYF. The CDR3 region has the DNA TGTGCCAGCAGTTTAAGGACAGGGGCCTACGAGCAGTACTTC.

This clone was detected only once. In the same sample, other DNA sequences code for this CDR3. The chain couples TRBV28 to TRBJ2-6; no clear D. The CDR3 runs 16 residues. In germline, CDR1 is MDHEN, CDR2 SYDVKM. Trimming took 2 bases from V and 0 from J, leaving 8 bases between them. The DNA for the CDR3 is TGTGCCAGCAGTTTAACACCGAGCTCTGGGGCCAACGTCCTGACTTTC. Protein product: CASSLTPSSGANVLTF.

The chain links TRBV28 to TRBJ2-3; unclear D gene. V shed 3 bases and J shed 2 bases, with 21 bases lying between them. There are 18 residues in the CDR3. Germline lookup yields CDR1 MDHEN and CDR2 SYDVKM. CDR3 sequence reads: CASSFPVNAVETTDTQYF. In DNA, the CDR3 is TGTGCCAGCAGTTTTCCAGTTAACGCGGTAGAGACCACAGATACGCAGTATTTT. Full variable domain (remainder filled in from reference TRBV28 and TRBJ2-3): DVKVTQSSRYLVKRTGEKVFLECVQDMDHENMFWYRQDPGLGLRLIYFSYDVKMKEKGDIPEGYSVSREKKERFSLILESASTNQTSMYLCASSFPVNAVETTDTQYFGPGTRLTVL.

The chain combines TRBV19 with TRBJ1-1; no reliable D call. CDR1 and CDR2 (germline): LNHDA, SQIVND (reference sequence). Between the trimmed V and J ends, which lost 5 bases and 1 base, there was a span of 8 bases. The CDR3 runs 13 residues. This chain's CDR3 is CASSWPGNTEAFF. In nucleotides, the CDR3 is TGTGCCAGTAGTTGGCCGGGGAACACTGAAGCTTTCTTT.

The chain combines TRBV23-1 with TRBJ2-1; a possible D gene is TRBD2 (5 bases). TRBV23-1 is an ORF for which the function is uncertain. CDR3 length: 15 amino acids. V lost 3 bases and J lost 8, with 17 bases in between. The CDR3 region has the DNA TGCGCCAGCAGTCACCCCACTAGGCCCTTCGATGAGCAGTTCTTC. It encodes CASSHPTRPFDEQFF.